The 20 T cell receptor beta chains below come from one sample, sequenced in a study of early T cells in non-severe SARS-CoV-2 infection. TCRdb re-called the 5' RACE reads through MiXCR, storing one row per CDR3 protein. The sample lists approximately 46,000 distinct CDR3 sequences, about 10% occurring once. Sequenced material: whole blood. The receptors derive from an adult who was a healthcare worker with PCR-confirmed SARS-CoV-2 infection or an uninfected control (not recorded which).

This clonotype has ten or more counts. J is TRBJ2-2 and V is TRBV7-6; perhaps TRBD2 as D (6 bases). The germline V gene has CDR1 SGHVS and CDR2 FNYEAQ. The CDR3 is 17 residues long. V shed 4 bases and J shed 0 bases, with 15 bases lying between them. CDR3 protein: CASSWGDLTANTGELFF. The CDR3 DNA follows: TGTGCCAGCAGCTGGGGGGACCTGACAGCGAACACCGGGGAGCTGTTTTTT.

This clonotype was seen ten or more times. The chain joins TRBV28 to TRBJ1-1; 7 nucleotides line up with TRBD1. V was clipped by 8 bases and J by 0 bases; unmatched bases: 12. Per germline, CDR1 MDHEN and CDR2 SYDVKM. CDR3 length: 16 residues. CDR3 sequence (DNA): TGTGCCAGCTCAAATCCCGGGACAGCCATGAACACTGAAGCTTTCTTT. This sequence encodes CASSNPGTAMNTEAFF.

In its sample, this clonotype was seen many times. The CDR3 loop reads CASSFSPDSSNQPQHF. For the CDR3, the DNA is TGTGCCAGCAGTTTTTCGCCCGACAGCAGTAATCAGCCCCAGCATTTT. J is TRBJ1-5 and V is TRBV6-6; a weak D match, TRBD1 (5 bases). The V and J ends lost 4 bases and 4 bases respectively, with 17 bases between them. This CDR3 is 16 amino acids long. CDR1 is MNHNY, CDR2 SVGAGI, per germline (reference sequence).

This chain connects TRBV4-1 to TRBJ2-2; tentative D call: TRBD1 (6 bases). This CDR3 region has 17 residues. Trimming took off 4 bases at V and 0 bases at J, with 15 bases between the two ends. Looked up from germline, CDR1 is MGHRA and CDR2 is YSYEKL. The CDR3 is CASSRTALRANTGELFF. CDR3 coding DNA: TGCGCCAGCAGCCGGACAGCGTTACGCGCGAACACCGGGGAGCTGTTTTTT.

This clonotype was counted at least ten times. CDR3 DNA sequence: TGTGCCAGCAGTGCCGACAGCTACTTAGACTACGAGCAGTACTTC. This translates into CASSADSYLDYEQYF. The gene calls are TRBV6-5 and TRBJ2-7; tentative D call: TRBD1 (5 bases). Germline loops: CDR1 MNHEY, CDR2 SVGAGI. V was shortened by 5 bases and J by 3 bases, with 17 bases between the two germline ends. This CDR3 has 15 amino acids.

This clonotype has ten or more counts. The chain joins TRBV12-3 or TRBV12-4 to TRBJ1-1; TRBD1 aligns across 11 bases. The CDR3 runs to 14 residues. The V and J ends lost 3 bases and 5 bases, in that order; junction bases with no gene match: 2. The CDR3 nucleotides read TGTGCCAGCAGTTTGGGGACAGGGGGGACTGAAGCTTTCTTT. Translating gives CASSLGTGGTEAFF.

The chain recombines TRBV4-3 with TRBJ2-5, with 8 bases that match TRBD1. Germline values: CDR1 LGHNA, CDR2 YSLEER. The ends lost 1 base at V and 12 bases at J; junction bases unmatched: 7. The CDR3 contains 13 residues. In nucleotides, the CDR3 is TGCGCCAGCAGCCAAGTCCTAGGACAGGGAGAGTACTTC. This translates into CASSQVLGQGEYF.

This clonotype was counted many times. This chain uses TRBV28 with TRBJ2-5, with D maybe TRBD1 (5 bases). The CDR3 loop spans 15 amino acids. With 3 bases removed from V and 2 bases from J, the gap between germline ends came to 13 bases. Germline CDR1 and CDR2: MDHEN and SYDVKM. This CDR3 is CASSFLGVIQETQYF. CDR3 DNA: TGTGCCAGCAGTTTTTTAGGGGTCATACAAGAGACCCAGTACTTC.

This clonotype has at least ten counts. V usage is TRBV9 and J usage is TRBJ2-5; no clear D. V dropped 0 bases and J dropped 4 bases, with 7 bases sitting between them. From germline, CDR1 is SGDLS and CDR2 YYNGEE. The CDR3 consists of 13 residues. The CDR3 loop is CASSVDNGETQYF. The CDR3 nucleotides are TGTGCCAGCAGCGTAGATAACGGAGAGACCCAGTACTTC.

The chain recombines TRBV28 with TRBJ2-7; 9 bases are shared with TRBD2. The J segment lost 3 bases and the V segment lost 10 bases, leaving 10 bases of the junction unmatched. The length of the CDR3 is 14 residues. The V gene's germline CDR1 is MDHEN and CDR2 SYDVKM. DNA for the CDR3: TGTGCCACCACCCAGCTAGCGGGGAACTACGAGCAGTACTTC. It is translated as CATTQLAGNYEQYF.

This clonotype was counted only a few times. The chain is built from TRBV29-1 and TRBJ2-7; TRBD1 agrees at 7 bases. The CDR3 runs to 15 residues. Unmatched junction bases numbered 14, after V lost 7 bases and J lost 2 bases. Germline values: CDR1 SQVTM, CDR2 ANQGSEA. CDR3 bases: TGCAGCGCACCCATAGACAGGGATGGTGCCTACGAGCAGTACTTC. Protein: CSAPIDRDGAYEQYF.

In this sample, this clonotype turned up many times. V is TRBV4-1 and J is TRBJ1-1; 7 nucleotides line up with TRBD1. The CDR3 is 16 residues long. CDR1 MGHRA and CDR2 YSYEKL come from the germline V gene. Trimming removed 5 bases from V and 0 bases from J; junction bases left unmatched: 9. CDR3 coding DNA: TGCGCCAGCAGCTCCCAGACAGGGACAATGAACACTGAAGCTTTCTTT. This translates into CASSSQTGTMNTEAFF.

There are many counts of this clonotype. V and J are TRBV28 and TRBJ1-1, with D uncertain. The V end was cut by 6 bases, the J end by 2 bases, with 7 bases between. Germline CDR1 reads MDHEN; CDR2 reads SYDVKM. The CDR3 totals 12 residues. CDR3 in DNA: TGTGCCAGCAGAAAGGCCAACACTGAAGCTTTCTTT. This sequence encodes CASRKANTEAFF.

The chain carries TRBV20-1 and TRBJ2-3; 7 bases are shared with TRBD2. The CDR3 runs to 13 residues. Unmatched junction bases numbered 3, after V lost 6 bases and J lost 0 bases. Germline CDR1 is DFQATT and CDR2 is SNEGSKA (reference sequence). CDR3 in amino acids: CSALAVSTDTQYF. CDR3 bases: TGCAGTGCCCTAGCGGTTAGCACAGATACGCAGTATTTT.

The sample holds a few counts of this clonotype. V usage is TRBV28 and J usage is TRBJ2-3; D not certain. Germline CDR1 reads MDHEN; CDR2 reads SYDVKM. The germline V and J ends were trimmed by 6 bases and 0 bases, with 13 bases remaining between them. The CDR3 is made up of 15 amino acids. The CDR3 sequence is CASSSPYVSTDTQYF. The CDR3 DNA sequence: TGTGCCAGCAGCTCCCCATACGTTAGCACAGATACGCAGTATTTT.

This clonotype was counted at least ten times. The chain is built from TRBV5-6 and TRBJ2-3, with D perhaps TRBD2 (6 bases). Germline V gene data show CDR1 as SGHDT and CDR2 as YYEEEE. Trimming stripped 4 bases from V and 2 bases from J, with 8 bases between. The CDR3 runs to 13 residues. In DNA, the CDR3 is TGTGCCAGCAGCCGGGACTTCACAGATACGCAGTATTTT. This sequence encodes CASSRDFTDTQYF.

This clonotype came up many times. This chain joins TRBV20-1 and TRBJ2-5; a weak D match, TRBD1 (6 bases). This CDR3 is 15 amino acids long. Trimming left V 3 bases short and J 0 bases short, with 14 bases between. Looked up from germline, CDR1 is DFQATT and CDR2 is SNEGSKA (reference sequence). This CDR3 is CSASQGPEYQETQYF. DNA of the CDR3: TGCAGTGCTAGTCAGGGGCCCGAGTACCAAGAGACCCAGTACTTC.

In this sample, this clonotype turned up a few times. This sequence joins TRBV7-2 and TRBJ2-1; 9 bases line up with TRBD2. This CDR3 spans 15 amino acids. V was clipped by 8 bases and J by 5 bases; unmatched bases: 10. Germline-derived CDR1 and CDR2 are SGHTA and FQGNSA. This chain's CDR3 is CASSSASGAHNEQFF. In DNA, the CDR3 is TGTGCCAGCTCCTCAGCTAGCGGGGCCCACAATGAGCAGTTCTTC.

This clonotype was seen ten or more times. V is TRBV25-1 and J is TRBJ1-2, with 10 positions matching TRBD1. J gave up 1 base and V 6 bases, and 11 bases lay outside the gene matches. This CDR3 region has 17 residues. Per germline, CDR1 MGHDK and CDR2 SYGVNS. The CDR3 DNA reads TGTGCCAGCAGCGGGCGCGGGACAGGGGACTTTAACTATGGCTACACCTTC. This encodes CASSGRGTGDFNYGYTF.

This clonotype was counted only a few times. The gene calls are TRBV12-3 or TRBV12-4 and TRBJ2-5, with D possibly matching TRBD1 (5 bases). V shed 6 bases and J shed 1 base, with 27 bases lying between them. The CDR3 loop spans 19 amino acids. The CDR3 region has the DNA TGTGCCAGCAGCCCTATCTTTAGCACAGGTTCTCAACCCCAAGAGACCCAGTACTTC. Residues: CASSPIFSTGSQPQETQYF.